This TCR beta chain was retrieved from a study of beta chain features in type 1 diabetes. Turning to the study itself: Cell yields, gender and age were similar in healthy donors and patients. All samples combined gave around 98,000,000 sorted cells for examination.

Germline assignment: CDR1 SGHRS and CDR2 YFSETQ. Trimming pared 0 bases from V and 2 bases from J, leaving 18 bases between. The CDR3 contains 17 residues. The sequenced template was cDNA made from the entire isolated RNA. This table comes from immunoSEQ multiplex PCR, and its TCRdb copy is limited to in-frame clones, with some not included. The sample shows about 360,000 clones, roughly 13% of them seen only once. The sample was naive CD4+ T cells from blood. This clonotype originated in a man aged 18 to 30 in good health. The rearrangement joins TRBV5-1 to TRBJ2-7; D perhaps matches TRBD2 (6 bases). DNA of the CDR3: TGCGCCAGCAGCTTGGCGGTGTCCAGCGGGCCAGCCTACGAGCAGTACTTC. Its translation is CASSLAVSSGPAYEQYF.